The T cell receptor (beta chain) described here comes from a study of blood T cell repertoires in COVID-19. The overall study: The samples span acute and convalescent COVID-19 from the United States, Italy and Spain.

This CDR3 is built from 16 residues. V lost 4 bases to trimming and J lost 8 bases, with 20 bases between them. The V gene's germline CDR1 is LGHDT and CDR2 YNNKEL (reference sequence). As processed by the authors: From reference gene primer amplification, estimates of nucleated cell counts were derived. The data were produced by immunoSEQ multiplex PCR, yet TCRdb's version contains in-frame clones alone and is incomplete. The V and J calls and the clone size are those of that table, but D and trimming were determined from the DNA. The sample consists of a few hundred thousand clones, more than 85% of them appearing once. Cohort placement rested on clinical history that participants reported themselves.

Sequenced: PBMCs or T cells enriched from blood (not recorded which). The receptor comes from a woman aged 25-40 years who had recovered from COVID-19. V usage is TRBV3-1 (or the pseudogene TRBV3-2) and J usage is TRBJ1-4; D may be TRBD1 (6 bases). CDR3 nucleotides: TGTGCCAGCAGCCTCAAAGCGAGGGGGTTAACGGAAAAACTGTTTTTT. Its translation: CASSLKARGLTEKLFF.